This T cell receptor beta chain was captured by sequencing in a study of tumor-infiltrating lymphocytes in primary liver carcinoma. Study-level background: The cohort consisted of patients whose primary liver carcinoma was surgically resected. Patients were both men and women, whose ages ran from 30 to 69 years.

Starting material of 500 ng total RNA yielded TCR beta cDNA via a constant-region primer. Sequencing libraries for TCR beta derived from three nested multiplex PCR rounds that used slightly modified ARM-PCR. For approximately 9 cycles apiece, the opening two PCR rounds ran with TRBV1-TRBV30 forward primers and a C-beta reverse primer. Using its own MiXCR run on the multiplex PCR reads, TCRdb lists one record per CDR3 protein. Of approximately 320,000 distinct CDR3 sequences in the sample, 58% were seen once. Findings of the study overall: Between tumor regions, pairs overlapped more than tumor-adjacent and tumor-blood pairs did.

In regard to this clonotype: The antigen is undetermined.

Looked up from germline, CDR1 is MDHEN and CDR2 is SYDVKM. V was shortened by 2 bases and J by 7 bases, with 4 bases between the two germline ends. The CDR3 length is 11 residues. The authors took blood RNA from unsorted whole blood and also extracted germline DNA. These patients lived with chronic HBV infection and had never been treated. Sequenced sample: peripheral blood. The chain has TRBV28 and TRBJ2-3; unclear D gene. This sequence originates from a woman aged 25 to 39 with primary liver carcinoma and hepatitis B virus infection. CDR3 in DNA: TGTGCCAGCAGTTTAATGTATACGCAGTATTTT. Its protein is CASSLMYTQYF.